A selection of T cell receptor beta chains follows, all from one sample in a study of persistence of HIV-infected CD4 T cells. TCRdb's copy holds only in-frame clones and misses some; the assay was immunoSEQ multiplex PCR. The data contain tens of thousands of clones, around 80% of them singletons. These TCRs are of unknown antigen specificity. The sample here was CD4+ T cells sorted from PBMCs after approximately 19-hour stimulation, taken from a patient who received antiretroviral therapy. The source of these receptors is an adult man with HIV who was CMV-seropositive. Each CDR3 is given with its conserved first and last residue. The D gene is left open where the match is weak. Size is omitted from some rows. Given values are once, few, many or a class for expanded clones.

CDR3nt | CDR3aa | abundance | j_gene | d_gene | v_gene
TGTGCCAGCTCGGCGGGGACTAGCGGGGGAGATGAGCAGTTCTTC | CASSAGTSGGDEQFF | . | TRBJ2-1 | TRBD2 | TRBV18
TGTGCCAGCAAACATCCCGATCAGCCCCAGCATTTT | CASKHPDQPQHF | few | TRBJ1-5 | . | TRBV27
TGCGCCAGCAGCTTGGGGGACAGACTAGACGAGCAGTACTTC | CASSLGDRLDEQYF | . | TRBJ2-7 | . | TRBV5-1
TGCGCCAGCAGCTTAAGTAGTAACGAGCAGTACTTC | CASSLSSNEQYF | . | TRBJ2-7 | . | TRBV5-1
TGCGCCAGCAAGGGGTCGGACAATCAGCCCCAGCATTTT | CASKGSDNQPQHF | . | TRBJ1-5 | . | TRBV5-1
TGCGCCAGCAGCCAACCATCCTACAGGGGATCCACCGGGGAGCTGTTTTTT | CASSQPSYRGSTGELFF | . | TRBJ2-2 | TRBD1 | TRBV4-1
TGTGCCAGCAGTGAAAACCGACAGGGAAATTCACCCCTCCACTTT | CASSENRQGNSPLHF | few | TRBJ1-6 | TRBD1 | TRBV6-1
TGTGCCAGCAGCCCCACGCATGGGGCCCGGTATGGCTACACCTTC | CASSPTHGARYGYTF | . | TRBJ1-2 | . | TRBV7-8
TGCGCCAGCAGTCTCCAAGGGGAGGTTGAAGCTTTCTTT | CASSLQGEVEAFF | . | TRBJ1-1 | . | TRBV5-1
TGCGCCAGCAGCTTGGGGAGCGACAGGGGGCACACCGGGGAGCTGTTTTTT | CASSLGSDRGHTGELFF | . | TRBJ2-2 | TRBD1 | TRBV5-1
TGTGCCAGCAGCGTAGCCCCCACAACAGGGGAGAACACAGATACGCAGTATTTT | CASSVAPTTGENTDTQYF | once | TRBJ2-3 | TRBD1 | TRBV9
TGTGCCAGCAGCGGCGTTTCTGGGGGTACGCAGTATTTT | CASSGVSGGTQYF | . | TRBJ2-3 | . | TRBV5-6
TGCGCCAGCAGCCAGAAGTCGGGACAGGGGGTCACCGGGGAGCTGTTTTTT | CASSQKSGQGVTGELFF | . | TRBJ2-2 | TRBD1 | TRBV4-1
TGTGCCAGCAGCCCGGGACAGGGTTGGAGTGAGCAGTTCTTC | CASSPGQGWSEQFF | . | TRBJ2-1 | TRBD1 | TRBV14
TGTGCCAGCAGAGGGCAGGGGTCTGGAAACACCATATATTTT | CASRGQGSGNTIYF | . | TRBJ1-3 | . | TRBV28
TGTGCTAGTGGTTTAGGTAATGAGCAGTTCTTC | CASGLGNEQFF | . | TRBJ2-1 | . | TRBV12-5
TGTGCCAGCAGTTTCCCCCCGACAGGGGCATACAATGAGCAGTTCTTC | CASSFPPTGAYNEQFF | once | TRBJ2-1 | TRBD1 | TRBV28
TGTGCCAGCAGCGCCGGTACTGAAGCTTTCTTT | CASSAGTEAFF | once | TRBJ1-1 | . | TRBV9
TGTGCCAGCAGCCCGGGACTGACCTACAATGAGCAGTTCTTC | CASSPGLTYNEQFF | . | TRBJ2-1 | . | TRBV6-2/TRBV6-3
TGTGCCAGCAGTTATCCACAGGGGAATTCACCCCTCCACTTT | CASSYPQGNSPLHF | . | TRBJ1-6 | TRBD1 | TRBV28
TGTGCCAGCAGACTCTACAGGGGGCGCGGGGACATTCAGTACTTC | CASRLYRGRGDIQYF | . | TRBJ2-4 | TRBD1 | TRBV28
TGTGCCACCAGCAGAGATACGAAGGCCGGAGGAAACACCATATATTTT | CATSRDTKAGGNTIYF | . | TRBJ1-3 | . | TRBV15
TGTGCCAGCAGTTTGCTTGGGCCTAGCGAGACTGAAGCTTTCTTT | CASSLLGPSETEAFF | . | TRBJ1-1 | . | TRBV5-6
TGTGCCAGTAACTTTGGGGGGGCGCGGGGCACTGAAGCTTTCTTT | CASNFGGARGTEAFF | . | TRBJ1-1 | . | TRBV19
TGTGCCAGCAGTGAAGAGGGGCCCCTCCCCACCGGGGAGCTGTTTTTT | CASSEEGPLPTGELFF | . | TRBJ2-2 | . | TRBV2
TGTGCCAGCAGCTTAGCTGGGGGTAGCTCCTACGAGCAGTACTTC | CASSLAGGSSYEQYF | . | TRBJ2-7 | . | TRBV11-3
TGCGCCAGCACCCCGGACGGGTCGTACGAGCAGTACTTC | CASTPDGSYEQYF | . | TRBJ2-7 | . | TRBV5-1
TGTGCCAGTGTCGCAGCGGGAACCTTAGACGAGCAGTACTTC | CASVAAGTLDEQYF | . | TRBJ2-7 | TRBD2 | TRBV28
TGTGCCAGTACCAACCAGGGGGGAGGGAGAGTCGATCAGCCCCAGCATTTT | CASTNQGGGRVDQPQHF | few | TRBJ1-5 | TRBD1 | TRBV19